These T cell receptor beta chains were read from a single sample in a study of cytomegalovirus exposure and HLA in healthy donors. The method was immunoSEQ multiplex PCR; TCRdb's version includes in-frame clones alone and lacks a portion of them. The sample contains 130,000 to 150,000 clones, approximately 87% of which appear only once. The sample consisted of PBMCs. The receptors come from a man younger than 35 in good health and CMV-seronegative. The CDR3 runs from the conserved cysteine through the conserved F or W. A D gene is named only where the DNA matches it firmly. Not all rows give a size; the values are once, few, many and, for expanded clones, a class.

J gene	V gene	clone size	D gene	CDR3 protein	CDR3 DNA
TRBJ2-3	TRBV4-2	few	.	CASSQVGNEKDTQYF	TGTGCCAGCAGCCAAGTGGGCAACGAAAAAGATACGCAGTATTTT
TRBJ1-1	TRBV6-1	.	.	CASPAHGLGEAFF	TGTGCCTCCCCAGCGCATGGTTTGGGTGAAGCTTTCTTT
TRBJ1-2	TRBV10-3	.	.	CAISGGGPYNYGYTF	TGTGCCATCAGTGGGGGGGGCCCATATAACTATGGCTACACCTTC
TRBJ2-3	TRBV30	.	.	CACHSRDSRESQYF	TGTGCCTGCCATTCTCGGGACTCCCGGGAGTCGCAGTATTTT
TRBJ2-5	TRBV5-4	.	.	CASSRGQTQETQYF	TGTGCCAGCAGCCGAGGACAGACCCAAGAGACCCAGTACTTC
TRBJ1-5	TRBV10-3	.	.	CAISEDGRTRYQPQHF	TGTGCCATCAGTGAGGATGGGAGGACTCGCTATCAGCCCCAGCATTTT
TRBJ1-4	TRBV6-1	.	.	CASSERQFEKLFF	TGTGCCAGCAGTGAAAGACAGTTTGAAAAACTGTTTTTT
TRBJ2-5	TRBV5-6	.	.	CASIRTAPGETQYF	TGTGCCAGCATTCGGACAGCCCCCGGGGAGACCCAGTACTTC
TRBJ1-3	TRBV27	.	.	CASSPTVSGNTIYF	TGTGCCAGCAGCCCGACAGTTTCTGGAAACACCATATATTTT
TRBJ1-2	TRBV20-1	.	.	CSASRVDGYTF	TGCAGTGCTTCTCGGGTAGATGGCTACACCTTC
TRBJ1-5	TRBV18	once	.	CASSPDRAGDNQPQHF	TGTGCCAGCTCACCAGACAGAGCAGGCGATAATCAGCCCCAGCATTTT
TRBJ2-7	TRBV19	.	TRBD1	CASSNVWGQGGEQYF	TGTGCCAGTAGTAACGTGTGGGGACAGGGGGGCGAGCAGTACTTC
TRBJ1-3	TRBV19	.	.	CASSTGTGENTIYF	TGTGCCAGTAGTACTGGAACGGGGGAAAACACCATATATTTT
TRBJ2-7	TRBV4-3	.	TRBD2	CASSQAVAGAYEQYF	TGCGCCAGCAGCCAAGCGGTAGCGGGAGCATACGAGCAGTACTTC
TRBJ2-5	TRBV5-1	.	.	CASSLFPEETQYF	TGCGCCAGCAGCTTGTTTCCAGAAGAGACCCAGTACTTC
TRBJ2-5	TRBV4-1	.	TRBD2	CASSRAGGNEETQYF	TGCGCCAGCAGTCGAGCGGGGGGGAACGAAGAGACCCAGTACTTC
TRBJ2-2	TRBV7-2	.	TRBD2	CASSSLAGGYGELFF	TGTGCCAGCAGCTCATTAGCGGGAGGCTACGGGGAGCTGTTTTTT
TRBJ2-3	TRBV10-3	.	TRBD1	CAIQQGAGTDTQYF	TGTGCCATCCAACAGGGGGCTGGAACAGATACGCAGTATTTT
TRBJ2-7	TRBV6-5	few	TRBD1	CASSPGQGGYEQYF	TGTGCCAGCAGTCCTGGACAGGGAGGATACGAGCAGTACTTC
TRBJ2-3	TRBV11-3	.	.	CASSRSDNTQYF	TGTGCCAGCAGCCGATCTGACAATACGCAGTATTTT
TRBJ2-7	TRBV11-3	few	TRBD2	CASSPPRGGEQYF	TGTGCCAGCAGCCCCCCCCGGGGGGGCGAGCAGTACTTC
TRBJ2-7	TRBV7-8	.	.	CASSLGHSSYEQYF	TGTGCCAGCAGCTTGGGACACAGCTCCTACGAGCAGTACTTC
TRBJ2-7	TRBV29-1	.	TRBD1	CSVLGYRGHEQYF	TGCAGCGTTTTAGGGTACAGGGGCCACGAGCAGTACTTC
TRBJ1-1	TRBV10-3	.	TRBD1	CAIRGQEGREGNTEAFF	TGTGCCATCAGGGGACAGGAGGGGCGGGAAGGGAACACTGAAGCTTTCTTT
TRBJ2-1	TRBV5-1	.	TRBD1	CASSVGTGGYNEQFF	TGCGCCAGCAGCGTCGGGACAGGGGGCTACAATGAGCAGTTCTTC
TRBJ2-7	TRBV9	.	.	CASSPHFEDEQYF	TGTGCCAGCAGCCCCCATTTTGAGGACGAGCAGTACTTC
TRBJ2-5	TRBV5-1	.	TRBD2	CASSLRSGEETQYF	TGCGCCAGCAGCCTTCGAAGCGGGGAGGAGACCCAGTACTTC
TRBJ2-7	TRBV18	few	TRBD1	CASSPGTGDYEQYF	TGTGCCAGCTCACCAGGGACAGGGGACTACGAGCAGTACTTC
TRBJ2-2	TRBV7-9	.	TRBD1	CASSSRTQGAGGELFF	TGTGCCAGCAGCTCGCGCACCCAGGGGGCTGGCGGGGAGCTGTTTTTT
TRBJ1-2	TRBV27	.	TRBD1	CASSYGTGVYGYTF	TGTGCCAGCAGTTACGGGACAGGCGTCTATGGCTACACCTTC
TRBJ2-7	TRBV2	.	TRBD1	CASSEVLLRDRYYEQYF	TGTGCCAGCAGTGAAGTCCTACTTCGGGACAGATACTACGAGCAGTACTTC
TRBJ2-7	TRBV7-6	.	.	CASSLEVRGYEQYF	TGTGCCAGCAGCTTAGAGGTTAGGGGATACGAGCAGTACTTC
TRBJ2-7	TRBV12-5	.	TRBD1	CASGLQGDEQYF	TGTGCTAGTGGTTTACAGGGGGACGAGCAGTACTTC
TRBJ1-5	TRBV5-1	.	TRBD1	CASSQTGTNQPQHF	TGCGCCAGCAGCCAGACAGGGACCAATCAGCCCCAGCATTTT
TRBJ2-5	TRBV19	.	.	CASSRQSSQETQYF	TGTGCCAGTAGTAGGCAGTCTAGCCAAGAGACCCAGTACTTC
TRBJ1-1	TRBV6-6	.	TRBD1	CAIQDRVNMNTEAFF	TGTGCCATCCAAGACAGGGTAAATATGAACACTGAAGCTTTCTTT
TRBJ2-3	TRBV7-8	.	TRBD2	CASSTRVAGVSRTDTQYF	TGTGCCAGCAGCACCAGGGTAGCGGGAGTGTCACGGACAGATACGCAGTATTTT
TRBJ2-7	TRBV27	.	TRBD1	CASSLGTGGLYEQYF	TGTGCCAGCAGTTTAGGGACAGGGGGTCTCTACGAGCAGTACTTC
TRBJ1-5	TRBV12-5	.	.	CASGFHNQPQHF	TGTGCTAGTGGTTTCCACAATCAGCCCCAGCATTTT
TRBJ2-3	TRBV5-5	.	TRBD2	CASSRTSGWVDTQYF	TGTGCCAGCAGCCGGACTAGCGGGTGGGTGGATACGCAGTATTTT
TRBJ1-5	TRBV5-4	.	TRBD1	CASSLKSGQGEGQPQHF	TGTGCCAGCAGCTTGAAATCGGGACAGGGGGAAGGTCAGCCCCAGCATTTT
TRBJ1-2	TRBV6-5	.	.	CASSSAGANLNYGYTF	TGTGCCAGCAGTTCCGCAGGGGCGAACCTTAACTATGGCTACACCTTC
TRBJ1-5	TRBV18	.	.	CASSLGGQRTYSNQPQHF	TGTGCCAGCTCACTAGGAGGACAGAGAACGTATAGCAATCAGCCCCAGCATTTT
TRBJ2-1	TRBV30	.	TRBD1	CAWSVVNGDREFF	TGTGCCTGGAGTGTAGTAAATGGGGACAGGGAGTTCTTC
TRBJ2-2	TRBV5-1	.	.	CASREVGELFF	TGCGCCAGCAGGGAGGTCGGGGAGCTGTTTTTT
TRBJ2-7	TRBV7-9	.	.	CASSFGTPEYEQYF	TGTGCCAGCAGCTTCGGGACACCCGAGTACGAGCAGTACTTC
TRBJ2-1	TRBV5-1	.	.	CASSVGPGINNEQFF	TGCGCCAGCAGCGTGGGGCCAGGGATAAACAATGAGCAGTTCTTC
TRBJ1-1	TRBV5-3	.	.	CARSPRPRSEAFF	TGTGCCAGAAGCCCACGTCCACGGAGTGAAGCTTTCTTT
TRBJ1-2	TRBV4-2	.	TRBD1	CASSRGTGRFYGYTF	TGTGCCAGCAGCCGGGGGACAGGGCGATTTTATGGCTACACCTTC
TRBJ1-1	TRBV6-1	.	TRBD1	CASSGTGAEAFF	TGTGCCAGCAGCGGGACAGGGGCTGAAGCTTTCTTT
TRBJ2-1	TRBV7-9	.	.	CASSPGRGHNEQFF	TGTGCCAGCAGCCCCGGGCGGGGGCACAATGAGCAGTTCTTC
TRBJ2-1	TRBV7-6	.	.	CASSLAHSGVPSNEQFF	TGTGCCAGCAGCTTAGCGCACTCGGGAGTTCCCTCCAATGAGCAGTTCTTC
TRBJ1-2	TRBV5-6	once	TRBD1	CASSLKSQGGNYGYTF	TGTGCCAGCAGCTTGAAATCGCAGGGGGGTAACTATGGCTACACCTTC
TRBJ2-4	TRBV6-1	.	TRBD2	CASSEVGASGNIQYF	TGTGCCAGCAGTGAAGTTGGTGCTAGCGGAAACATTCAGTACTTC
TRBJ1-1	TRBV9	.	.	CASSVGAGAGNTEAFF	TGTGCCAGCAGCGTAGGGGCGGGGGCAGGGAACACTGAAGCTTTCTTT
TRBJ1-1	TRBV5-8	.	.	CASSLSVNTEAFF	TGTGCCAGCAGCTTGTCGGTGAACACTGAAGCTTTCTTT
TRBJ1-2	TRBV19	.	.	CASSIDPSNYGYTF	TGTGCCAGTAGTATAGATCCGTCTAACTATGGCTACACCTTC
TRBJ2-5	TRBV6-5	.	.	CASSYFRSQETQYF	TGTGCCAGCAGTTACTTTCGCAGTCAAGAGACCCAGTACTTC
TRBJ1-2	TRBV14	.	TRBD1	CASSLQGVNGYTF	TGTGCCAGCAGCCTGCAGGGGGTAAATGGCTACACCTTC